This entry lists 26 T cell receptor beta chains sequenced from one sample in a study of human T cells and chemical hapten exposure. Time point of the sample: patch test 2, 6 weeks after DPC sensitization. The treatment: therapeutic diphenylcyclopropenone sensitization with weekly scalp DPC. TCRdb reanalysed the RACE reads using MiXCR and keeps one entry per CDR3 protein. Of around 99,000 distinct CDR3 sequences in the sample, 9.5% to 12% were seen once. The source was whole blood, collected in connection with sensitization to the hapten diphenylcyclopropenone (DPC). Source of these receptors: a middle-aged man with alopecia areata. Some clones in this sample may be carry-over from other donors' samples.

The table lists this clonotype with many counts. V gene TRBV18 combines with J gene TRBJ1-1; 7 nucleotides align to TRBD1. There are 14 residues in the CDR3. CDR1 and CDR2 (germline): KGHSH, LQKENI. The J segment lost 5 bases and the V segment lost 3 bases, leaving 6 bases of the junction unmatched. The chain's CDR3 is CASSPGQTWTEAFF. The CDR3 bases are TGTGCCAGCTCACCGGGACAGACTTGGACTGAAGCTTTCTTT.

The CDR3 region is CAISDNQGPNTEAFF. Here the CDR3 DNA reads TGTGCCATCAGTGACAACCAAGGTCCGAACACTGAAGCTTTCTTT. V usage is TRBV10-3 and J usage is TRBJ1-1, with D unclear. This CDR3 is built from 15 residues. CDR1 is ENHRY, CDR2 SYGVKD, per germline. Trimming stripped 3 bases from V and 1 base from J, with 12 bases between.

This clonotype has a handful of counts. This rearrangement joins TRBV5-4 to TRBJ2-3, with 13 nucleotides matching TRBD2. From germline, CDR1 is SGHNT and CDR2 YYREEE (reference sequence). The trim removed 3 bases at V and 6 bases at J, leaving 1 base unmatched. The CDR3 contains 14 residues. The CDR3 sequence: CASSWTSGSDTQYF. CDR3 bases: TGTGCCAGCAGCTGGACTAGCGGGAGTGATACGCAGTATTTT.

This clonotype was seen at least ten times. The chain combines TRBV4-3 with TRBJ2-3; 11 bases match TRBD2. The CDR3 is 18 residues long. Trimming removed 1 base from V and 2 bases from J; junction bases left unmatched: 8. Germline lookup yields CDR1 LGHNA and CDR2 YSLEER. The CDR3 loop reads CASSQGRSSGRNTDTQYF. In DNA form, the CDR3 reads TGCGCCAGCAGCCAAGGGAGGTCTAGCGGGAGGAACACAGATACGCAGTATTTT.

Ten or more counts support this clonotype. CDR3 DNA sequence: TGTGCCAGCAGTTTGAGAGGGGATAGCAATCAGCCCCAGCATTTT. This encodes CASSLRGDSNQPQHF. The J gene is TRBJ1-5, the V gene TRBV12-3 or TRBV12-4, with D possibly TRBD1 on 5 matching bases. The germline V and J ends were trimmed by 3 bases and 0 bases, with 9 bases remaining between them. The CDR3 has 15 residues.

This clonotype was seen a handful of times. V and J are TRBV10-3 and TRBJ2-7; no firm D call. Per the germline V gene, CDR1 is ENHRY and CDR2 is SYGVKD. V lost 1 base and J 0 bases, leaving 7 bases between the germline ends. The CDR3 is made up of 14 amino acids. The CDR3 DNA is TGTGCCATCAGTGAGTTCGACCCCTCCTACGAGCAGTACGTC. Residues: CAISEFDPSYEQYV.

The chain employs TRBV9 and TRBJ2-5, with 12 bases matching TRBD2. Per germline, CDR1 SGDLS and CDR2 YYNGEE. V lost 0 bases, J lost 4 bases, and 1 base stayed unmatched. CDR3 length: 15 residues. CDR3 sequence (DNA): TGTGCCAGCAGCGTAGGGGGACTAGCGGGAGAGACCCAGTACTTC. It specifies CASSVGGLAGETQYF.

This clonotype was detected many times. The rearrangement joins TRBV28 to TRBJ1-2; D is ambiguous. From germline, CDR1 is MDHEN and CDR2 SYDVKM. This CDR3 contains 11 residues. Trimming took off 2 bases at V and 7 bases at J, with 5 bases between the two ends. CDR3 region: CASSLTRGYTF. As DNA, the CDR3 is TGTGCCAGCAGTTTAACGCGTGGCTACACCTTC.

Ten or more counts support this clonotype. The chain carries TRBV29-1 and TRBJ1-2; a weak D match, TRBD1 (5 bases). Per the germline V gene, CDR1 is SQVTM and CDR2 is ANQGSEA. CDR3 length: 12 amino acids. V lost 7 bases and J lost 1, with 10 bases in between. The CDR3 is CSAETVNYGYTF. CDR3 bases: TGCAGCGCCGAGACAGTTAACTATGGCTACACCTTC.

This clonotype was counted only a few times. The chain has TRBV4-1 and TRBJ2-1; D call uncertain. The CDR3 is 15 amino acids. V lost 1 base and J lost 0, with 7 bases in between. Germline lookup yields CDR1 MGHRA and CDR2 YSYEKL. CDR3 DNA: TGCGCCAGCAGCCAAGGGGAAAGCTCCTACAATGAGCAGTTCTTC. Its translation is CASSQGESSYNEQFF.

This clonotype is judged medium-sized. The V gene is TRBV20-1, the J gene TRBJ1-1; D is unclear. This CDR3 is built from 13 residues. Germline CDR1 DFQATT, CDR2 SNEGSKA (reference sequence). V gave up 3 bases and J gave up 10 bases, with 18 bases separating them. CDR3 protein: CSASPVGPFGAFF. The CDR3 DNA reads TGCAGTGCTAGCCCCGTCGGGCCGTTTGGAGCTTTCTTT.

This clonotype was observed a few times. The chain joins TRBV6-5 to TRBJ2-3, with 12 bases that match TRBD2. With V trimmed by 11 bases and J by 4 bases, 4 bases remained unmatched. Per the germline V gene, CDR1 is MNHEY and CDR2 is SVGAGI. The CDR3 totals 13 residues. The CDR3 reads CALGLAGSDTQYF. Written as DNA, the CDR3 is TGTGCCCTTGGACTAGCGGGATCAGATACGCAGTATTTT.

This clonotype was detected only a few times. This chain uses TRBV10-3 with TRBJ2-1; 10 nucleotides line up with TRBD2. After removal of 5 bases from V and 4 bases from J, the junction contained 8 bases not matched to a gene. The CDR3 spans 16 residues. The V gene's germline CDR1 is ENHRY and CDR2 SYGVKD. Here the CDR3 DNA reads TGTGCCATCAGTAGCCTAGCGGGAGTAGTGTACAATGAGCAGTTCTTC. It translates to CAISSLAGVVYNEQFF.

CDR3 in amino acids: CASSWGVAGADTQYF. The CDR3, as DNA: TGCGCCAGCAGCTGGGGGGTAGCGGGAGCCGATACGCAGTATTTT. This sequence joins TRBV4-3 and TRBJ2-3, with 9 bases matching TRBD2. The V segment lost 5 bases and the J segment 6 bases; nucleotides outside the gene matches: 9. There are 15 residues in the CDR3. Germline CDR1 is LGHNA and CDR2 is YSLEER.

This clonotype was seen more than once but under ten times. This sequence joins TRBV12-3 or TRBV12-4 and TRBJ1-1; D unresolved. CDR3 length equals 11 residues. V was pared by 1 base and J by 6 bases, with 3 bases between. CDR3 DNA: TGTGCCAGCAGTTTAGGAGCTGAAGCTTTCTTT. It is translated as CASSLGAEAFF.

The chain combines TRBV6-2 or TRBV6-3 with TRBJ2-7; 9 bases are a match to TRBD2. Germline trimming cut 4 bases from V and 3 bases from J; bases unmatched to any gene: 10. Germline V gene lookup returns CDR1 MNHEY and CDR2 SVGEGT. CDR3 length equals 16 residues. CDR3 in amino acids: CASSLNGLAKNYEQYF. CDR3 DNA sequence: TGTGCCAGCAGTTTAAATGGACTAGCGAAGAACTACGAGCAGTACTTC.

CDR3 in amino acids: CASSPHRDRGAEAFF. The CDR3 nucleotides are TGTGCCAGCAGCCCGCACCGGGACAGGGGCGCTGAAGCTTTCTTT. The chain employs TRBV7-9 and TRBJ1-1; 10 nucleotides align to TRBD1. This CDR3 has 15 amino acids. Trimming removed 5 bases from V and 6 bases from J; junction bases left unmatched: 9. The germline V gene has CDR1 SEHNR and CDR2 FQNEAQ (reference sequence).

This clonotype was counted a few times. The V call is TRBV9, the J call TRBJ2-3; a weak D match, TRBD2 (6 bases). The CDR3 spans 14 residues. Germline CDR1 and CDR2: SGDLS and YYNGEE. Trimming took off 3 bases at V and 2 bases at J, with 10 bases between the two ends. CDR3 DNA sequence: TGTGCCAGCAGCGCCTGGGGGGACACAGATACGCAGTATTTT. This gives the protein CASSAWGDTDTQYF.

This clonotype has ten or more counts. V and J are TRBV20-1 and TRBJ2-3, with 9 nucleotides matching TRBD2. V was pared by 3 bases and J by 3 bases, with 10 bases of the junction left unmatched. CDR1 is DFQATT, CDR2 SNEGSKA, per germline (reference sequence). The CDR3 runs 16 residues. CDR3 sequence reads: CSARVSGSFNTDTQYF. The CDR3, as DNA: TGCAGTGCTAGGGTTAGCGGGAGTTTTAATACAGATACGCAGTATTTT.

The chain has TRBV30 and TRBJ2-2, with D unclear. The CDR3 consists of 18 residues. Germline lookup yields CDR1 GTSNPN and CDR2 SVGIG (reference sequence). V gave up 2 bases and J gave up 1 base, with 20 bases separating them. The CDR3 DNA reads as TGTGCCTGGAGTCGACTTTCCCCCACGACGGTGAACACCGGGGAGCTGTTTTTT. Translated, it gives CAWSRLSPTTVNTGELFF. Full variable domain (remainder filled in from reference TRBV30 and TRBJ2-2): SQTIHQWPATLVQPVGSPLSLECTVEGTSNPNLYWYRQAAGRGLQLLFYSVGIGQISSEVPQNLSASRPQDRQFILSSKKLLLSDSGFYLCAWSRLSPTTVNTGELFFGEGSRLTVL.

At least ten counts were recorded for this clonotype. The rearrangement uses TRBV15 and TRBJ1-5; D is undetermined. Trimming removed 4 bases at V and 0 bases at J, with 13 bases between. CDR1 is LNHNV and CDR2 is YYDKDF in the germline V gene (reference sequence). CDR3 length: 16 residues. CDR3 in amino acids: CATSTGSRSSNQPQHF. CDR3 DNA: TGTGCCACCAGCACCGGGAGTCGGAGTAGCAATCAGCCCCAGCATTTT.

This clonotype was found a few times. The CDR3, as DNA: TGTGCCTGGCGAGGGGGAGGCACTGAAGCTTTCTTT. This encodes CAWRGGGTEAFF. This chain joins TRBV30 and TRBJ1-1, with D possibly TRBD1 on 6 matching bases. V was pared by 5 bases and J by 4 bases, with 11 bases between. CDR3 size: 12 residues. Germline assignment: CDR1 GTSNPN and CDR2 SVGIG (reference sequence).

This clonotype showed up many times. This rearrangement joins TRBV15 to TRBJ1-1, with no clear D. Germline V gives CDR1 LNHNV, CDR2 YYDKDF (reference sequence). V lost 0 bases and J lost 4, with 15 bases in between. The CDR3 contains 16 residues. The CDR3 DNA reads TGTGCCACCAGCAGAGATCGGGCCTCAGGCGTCACTGAAGCTTTCTTT. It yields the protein CATSRDRASGVTEAFF.

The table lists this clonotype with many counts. In DNA form, the CDR3 reads TGCAGTGCTAGAGAGTGGGGACTAGCAGTCACTCGGGATGAGCAGTTCTTC. This encodes CSAREWGLAVTRDEQFF. The genes are TRBV20-1 and TRBJ2-1; 9 nucleotides line up with TRBD2. Germline CDR1 is DFQATT and CDR2 is SNEGSKA (reference sequence). J gave up 8 bases and V 0 bases, and 14 bases lay outside the gene matches. The CDR3 is made up of 17 amino acids.

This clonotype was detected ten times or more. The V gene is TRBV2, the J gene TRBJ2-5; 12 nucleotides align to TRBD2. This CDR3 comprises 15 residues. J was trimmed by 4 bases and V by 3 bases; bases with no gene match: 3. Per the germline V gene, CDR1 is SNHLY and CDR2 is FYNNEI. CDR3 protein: CASSETSGRGETQYF. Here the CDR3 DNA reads TGTGCCAGCAGTGAGACTAGCGGGAGAGGAGAGACCCAGTACTTC.

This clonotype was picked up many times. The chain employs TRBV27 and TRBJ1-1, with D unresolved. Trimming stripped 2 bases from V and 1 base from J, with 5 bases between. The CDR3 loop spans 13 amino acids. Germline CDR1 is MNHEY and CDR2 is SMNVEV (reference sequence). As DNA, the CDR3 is TGTGCCAGCAGTTTAGGGAGGAACACTGAAGCTTTCTTT. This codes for CASSLGRNTEAFF.